These T cell receptor beta chains were read from a single sample in a study of cytomegalovirus exposure and HLA in healthy donors. Data came from immunoSEQ multiplex PCR; TCRdb stores just in-frame clones and leaves some out. In the table there are approximately 64,000 clones, 60% to 80% of which are singletons. The sequenced sample consisted of PBMCs. Receptors were obtained from a male donor in good health and CMV-seropositive. The CDR3 runs from the conserved cysteine through the conserved F or W. The D gene is left open where the match is weak. For some rows the clone size is stated as once, few or many, or as a class when expanded; others skip it.

J gene: TRBJ2-3
V gene: TRBV7-9
D gene: TRBD2
clone size: .
CDR3 protein: CASSPTASGGIADTQYF
CDR3 DNA: TGTGCCAGCAGCCCTACAGCTAGCGGGGGAATTGCAGATACGCAGTATTTT

J gene: TRBJ1-2
V gene: TRBV7-2
D gene: .
clone size: .
CDR3 protein: CASSLGGRQSLRYTF
CDR3 DNA: TGTGCCAGCAGCTTAGGGGGGCGACAGTCTTTGCGCTACACCTTC

J gene: TRBJ2-1
V gene: TRBV7-3
D gene: TRBD2
clone size: few
CDR3 protein: CASSLLAGAQFF
CDR3 DNA: TGTGCCAGCAGCTTACTAGCGGGGGCGCAGTTCTTC

J gene: TRBJ2-7
V gene: TRBV2
D gene: .
clone size: .
CDR3 protein: CASSDFEDSRSYEQYF
CDR3 DNA: TGTGCCAGCAGTGATTTTGAGGACAGTCGGAGCTACGAGCAGTACTTC

J gene: TRBJ1-1
V gene: TRBV14
D gene: .
clone size: .
CDR3 protein: CASSHMTAMNTEAFF
CDR3 DNA: TGTGCCAGCAGCCATATGACAGCTATGAACACTGAAGCTTTCTTT

J gene: TRBJ2-7
V gene: TRBV11-2
D gene: TRBD1
clone size: .
CDR3 protein: CASNPNRGPFYEQYF
CDR3 DNA: TGTGCCAGCAATCCTAACAGGGGTCCGTTCTACGAGCAGTACTTC

J gene: TRBJ2-1
V gene: TRBV19
D gene: TRBD2
clone size: .
CDR3 protein: CASSIGTSGGYNEQFF
CDR3 DNA: TGTGCCAGTAGTATAGGGACTAGCGGGGGGTACAATGAGCAGTTCTTC

J gene: TRBJ1-1
V gene: TRBV5-5
D gene: .
clone size: few
CDR3 protein: CASSFSRVNTEAFF
CDR3 DNA: TGTGCCAGCAGCTTTTCTCGGGTGAACACTGAAGCTTTCTTT

J gene: TRBJ1-6
V gene: TRBV7-9
D gene: TRBD1
clone size: .
CDR3 protein: CASSLDRGFRNSPLHF
CDR3 DNA: TGTGCCAGCAGCCTGGACAGGGGGTTCCGTAATTCACCCCTCCACTTT

J gene: TRBJ1-1
V gene: TRBV30
D gene: TRBD1
clone size: .
CDR3 protein: CAWRRGDTEAFF
CDR3 DNA: TGTGCCTGGCGCAGGGGGGACACTGAAGCTTTCTTT

J gene: TRBJ1-4
V gene: TRBV5-1
D gene: TRBD1
clone size: .
CDR3 protein: CASSLRASGTGATNEKLFF
CDR3 DNA: TGCGCCAGCAGCTTGAGGGCCTCCGGGACAGGGGCAACTAATGAAAAACTGTTTTTT

J gene: TRBJ2-5
V gene: TRBV30
D gene: TRBD1
clone size: once
CDR3 protein: CAEQGQDMETQYF
CDR3 DNA: TGTGCCGAACAGGGACAGGACATGGAGACCCAGTACTTC

J gene: TRBJ2-1
V gene: TRBV27
D gene: TRBD2
clone size: .
CDR3 protein: CASSKRENEQFF
CDR3 DNA: TGTGCCAGCAGTAAGCGGGAGAATGAGCAGTTCTTC

J gene: TRBJ1-2
V gene: TRBV6-5
D gene: TRBD1
clone size: .
CDR3 protein: CASSDPTGAGGYTF
CDR3 DNA: TGTGCCAGCAGTGACCCCACAGGGGCGGGAGGCTACACCTTC

J gene: TRBJ2-7
V gene: TRBV4-1
D gene: TRBD1
clone size: .
CDR3 protein: CASSQPGQGLYEQYF
CDR3 DNA: TGCGCCAGCAGCCAGCCGGGACAGGGGCTATACGAGCAGTACTTC

J gene: TRBJ2-3
V gene: TRBV4-3
D gene: .
clone size: .
CDR3 protein: CASSQDSDNTDTQYF
CDR3 DNA: TGCGCCAGCAGCCAAGATAGTGACAACACAGATACGCAGTATTTT

J gene: TRBJ1-5
V gene: TRBV7-6
D gene: .
clone size: .
CDR3 protein: CASSLTAGGPQHF
CDR3 DNA: TGTGCCAGCAGCTTAACGGCCGGGGGGCCCCAGCATTTT

J gene: TRBJ1-6
V gene: TRBV5-4
D gene: TRBD1
clone size: .
CDR3 protein: CASSYPGQVNSPLHF
CDR3 DNA: TGTGCCAGCAGCTATCCGGGACAGGTTAATTCACCCCTCCACTTT

J gene: TRBJ2-6
V gene: TRBV19
D gene: .
clone size: .
CDR3 protein: CATEGIAGANVLTF
CDR3 DNA: TGTGCCACCGAGGGTATCGCTGGGGCCAACGTCCTGACTTTC

J gene: TRBJ1-5
V gene: TRBV23-1
D gene: TRBD1
clone size: .
CDR3 protein: CASSPGQGAGQPQHF
CDR3 DNA: TGCGCCAGCAGTCCGGGACAGGGGGCTGGGCAGCCCCAGCATTTT

J gene: TRBJ1-2
V gene: TRBV7-3
D gene: TRBD1
clone size: .
CDR3 protein: CASSAGPGGGYTF
CDR3 DNA: TGTGCCAGCAGCGCAGGCCCAGGGGGCGGCTACACCTTC

J gene: TRBJ2-7
V gene: TRBV6-5
D gene: TRBD1
clone size: .
CDR3 protein: CASSYEQGALSVQYF
CDR3 DNA: TGTGCCAGCAGTTACGAACAGGGGGCGCTCAGTGTGCAGTACTTC

J gene: TRBJ2-7
V gene: TRBV7-2
D gene: .
clone size: .
CDR3 protein: CASSLEGDEQYF
CDR3 DNA: TGTGCCAGCAGCTTAGAGGGGGACGAGCAGTACTTC

J gene: TRBJ1-5
V gene: TRBV7-9
D gene: TRBD1
clone size: .
CDR3 protein: CASSLGTGYDQPQHF
CDR3 DNA: TGTGCCAGCAGCTTAGGGACAGGGTACGATCAGCCCCAGCATTTT

J gene: TRBJ2-6
V gene: TRBV4-3
D gene: TRBD1
clone size: .
CDR3 protein: CASSLGQATSGANVLTF
CDR3 DNA: TGCGCCAGCAGCCTTGGACAGGCTACTTCTGGGGCCAACGTCCTGACTTTC

J gene: TRBJ1-5
V gene: TRBV9
D gene: .
clone size: .
CDR3 protein: CASSKVGVGQPQHF
CDR3 DNA: TGTGCCAGCAGCAAAGTAGGGGTAGGACAGCCCCAGCATTTT

J gene: TRBJ1-6
V gene: TRBV7-2
D gene: TRBD1
clone size: .
CDR3 protein: CASSYHRGTLHF
CDR3 DNA: TGTGCCAGCAGCTATCACAGGGGAACCCTCCACTTT

J gene: TRBJ2-7
V gene: TRBV2
D gene: .
clone size: .
CDR3 protein: CASTEGTGGEQYF
CDR3 DNA: TGTGCCAGCACGGAGGGTACCGGTGGCGAGCAGTACTTC

J gene: TRBJ2-3
V gene: TRBV9
D gene: TRBD1
clone size: .
CDR3 protein: CASSALQGALTDTQYF
CDR3 DNA: TGTGCCAGCAGCGCCTTACAGGGGGCGCTGACAGATACGCAGTATTTT

J gene: TRBJ1-1
V gene: TRBV14
D gene: .
clone size: .
CDR3 protein: CASSQVDRGTEAFF
CDR3 DNA: TGTGCCAGCAGCCAGGTGGACAGAGGCACTGAAGCTTTCTTT

J gene: TRBJ2-1
V gene: TRBV7-2
D gene: TRBD2
clone size: .
CDR3 protein: CASSLVRTSGEGQFF
CDR3 DNA: TGTGCCAGCAGCTTAGTTCGGACTAGCGGGGAAGGGCAGTTCTTC

J gene: TRBJ2-2
V gene: TRBV7-2
D gene: .
clone size: .
CDR3 protein: CASSPRPRPGDTGELFF
CDR3 DNA: TGTGCCAGCAGCCCCCGACCCCGCCCGGGGGACACCGGGGAGCTGTTTTTT

J gene: TRBJ1-1
V gene: TRBV19
D gene: .
clone size: .
CDR3 protein: CASSTYTEAFF
CDR3 DNA: TGTGCCAGTAGTACCTACACTGAAGCTTTCTTT

J gene: TRBJ2-2
V gene: TRBV9
D gene: .
clone size: .
CDR3 protein: CASSVGGGTGTGELFF
CDR3 DNA: TGTGCCAGCAGCGTAGGAGGAGGGACGGGGACCGGGGAGCTGTTTTTT

J gene: TRBJ1-1
V gene: TRBV7-9
D gene: .
clone size: .
CDR3 protein: CASSPPRGMKTEAFF
CDR3 DNA: TGTGCCAGCAGCCCCCCTAGAGGGATGAAGACTGAAGCTTTCTTT

J gene: TRBJ1-4
V gene: TRBV5-1
D gene: .
clone size: few
CDR3 protein: CASSLRTAGEKLFF
CDR3 DNA: TGCGCCAGCAGCTTGCGGACAGCCGGGGAAAAACTGTTTTTT

J gene: TRBJ2-1
V gene: TRBV13
D gene: TRBD1
clone size: .
CDR3 protein: CASSLGPGGPYNEQFF
CDR3 DNA: TGTGCCAGCAGCTTAGGCCCAGGGGGCCCCTACAATGAGCAGTTCTTC

J gene: TRBJ1-5
V gene: TRBV6-5
D gene: .
clone size: .
CDR3 protein: CASRQGNQPQHF
CDR3 DNA: TGTGCCAGCAGACAGGGAAATCAGCCCCAGCATTTT

J gene: TRBJ2-3
V gene: TRBV19
D gene: .
clone size: .
CDR3 protein: CASSLQGLQYF
CDR3 DNA: TGTGCCAGTAGCCTTCAGGGGTTACAGTATTTT

J gene: TRBJ2-1
V gene: TRBV11-1
D gene: TRBD1
clone size: once
CDR3 protein: CASSLYSRGQEQFF
CDR3 DNA: TGTGCCAGCAGCTTGTACAGCAGGGGGCAAGAGCAGTTCTTC

J gene: TRBJ2-5
V gene: TRBV18
D gene: .
clone size: .
CDR3 protein: CASSQERETQYF
CDR3 DNA: TGTGCCAGCTCACAGGAGAGAGAGACCCAGTACTTC

J gene: TRBJ2-3
V gene: TRBV5-6
D gene: TRBD1
clone size: once
CDR3 protein: CASSSKRQGRGADTQYF
CDR3 DNA: TGTGCCAGCAGCTCTAAGCGACAGGGGCGCGGCGCAGATACGCAGTATTTT

J gene: TRBJ2-5
V gene: TRBV4-2
D gene: .
clone size: .
CDR3 protein: CASSQDMIAPETQYF
CDR3 DNA: TGTGCCAGCAGCCAAGATATGATAGCCCCAGAGACCCAGTACTTC

J gene: TRBJ2-3
V gene: TRBV27
D gene: .
clone size: .
CDR3 protein: CASSFNTDTQYF
CDR3 DNA: TGTGCCAGCAGTTTCAACACAGATACGCAGTATTTT

J gene: TRBJ1-1
V gene: TRBV4-1
D gene: TRBD1
clone size: few
CDR3 protein: CASSLDRGTEAFF
CDR3 DNA: TGCGCCAGCAGCTTGGACAGGGGCACTGAAGCTTTCTTT

J gene: TRBJ2-7
V gene: TRBV7-9
D gene: .
clone size: .
CDR3 protein: CASSPLQGSYEQYF
CDR3 DNA: TGTGCCAGCAGCCCCCTACAGGGCTCCTACGAGCAGTACTTC

J gene: TRBJ1-3
V gene: TRBV28
D gene: .
clone size: once
CDR3 protein: CASSLRGYGNTIYF
CDR3 DNA: TGTGCCAGCAGTTTACGAGGGTACGGAAACACCATATATTTT

J gene: TRBJ2-1
V gene: TRBV19
D gene: TRBD1
clone size: .
CDR3 protein: CASGDRAPNEQFF
CDR3 DNA: TGTGCCAGCGGGGACAGGGCCCCCAATGAGCAGTTCTTC

J gene: TRBJ2-1
V gene: TRBV7-9
D gene: TRBD1
clone size: once
CDR3 protein: CASSRRTGLYNEQFF
CDR3 DNA: TGTGCCAGCAGCCGCCGGACAGGGCTATACAATGAGCAGTTCTTC

J gene: TRBJ1-1
V gene: TRBV6-1
D gene: .
clone size: few
CDR3 protein: CASSQGWGTEAFF
CDR3 DNA: TGTGCCAGCAGTCAGGGATGGGGCACTGAAGCTTTCTTT

J gene: TRBJ2-1
V gene: TRBV7-9
D gene: .
clone size: .
CDR3 protein: CASSFGAGIGNEQFF
CDR3 DNA: TGTGCCAGCAGCTTTGGGGCAGGCATCGGCAATGAGCAGTTCTTC

J gene: TRBJ1-2
V gene: TRBV4-1
D gene: .
clone size: .
CDR3 protein: CASSQGRGAYGYTF
CDR3 DNA: TGCGCCAGCAGCCAAGGCAGGGGCGCCTATGGCTACACCTTC

J gene: TRBJ2-7
V gene: TRBV7-3
D gene: TRBD2
clone size: .
CDR3 protein: CASSSLAGGGYEQYF
CDR3 DNA: TGTGCCAGCAGCTCACTAGCGGGGGGTGGTTACGAGCAGTACTTC

J gene: TRBJ2-5
V gene: TRBV11-2
D gene: .
clone size: .
CDR3 protein: CASSFMARGQETQYF
CDR3 DNA: TGTGCCAGCAGCTTTATGGCCAGGGGCCAAGAGACCCAGTACTTC

J gene: TRBJ1-1
V gene: TRBV11-2
D gene: TRBD1
clone size: .
CDR3 protein: CASSLVGTGGDTEAFF
CDR3 DNA: TGTGCCAGCAGCTTAGTAGGGACAGGGGGCGACACTGAAGCTTTCTTT

J gene: TRBJ2-7
V gene: TRBV29-1
D gene: TRBD1
clone size: .
CDR3 protein: CSVEVDRSYEQYF
CDR3 DNA: TGCAGCGTTGAAGTGGACAGGAGCTACGAGCAGTACTTC